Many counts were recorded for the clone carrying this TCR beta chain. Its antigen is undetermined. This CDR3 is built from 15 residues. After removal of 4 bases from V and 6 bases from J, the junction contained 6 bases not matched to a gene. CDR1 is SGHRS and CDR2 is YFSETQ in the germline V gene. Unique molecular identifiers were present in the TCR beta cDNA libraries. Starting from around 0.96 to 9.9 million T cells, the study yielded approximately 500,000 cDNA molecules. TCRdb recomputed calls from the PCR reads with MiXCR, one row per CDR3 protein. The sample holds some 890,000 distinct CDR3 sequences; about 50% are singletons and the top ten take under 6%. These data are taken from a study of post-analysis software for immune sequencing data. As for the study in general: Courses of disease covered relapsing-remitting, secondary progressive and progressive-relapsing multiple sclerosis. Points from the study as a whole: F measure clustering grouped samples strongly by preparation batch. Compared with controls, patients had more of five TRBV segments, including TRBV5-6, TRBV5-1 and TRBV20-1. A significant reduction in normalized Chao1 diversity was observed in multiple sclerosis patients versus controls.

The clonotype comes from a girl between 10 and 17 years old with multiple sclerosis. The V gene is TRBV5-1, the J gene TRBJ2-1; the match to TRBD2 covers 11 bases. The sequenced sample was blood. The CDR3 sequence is CASSRFGTSGNEQFF. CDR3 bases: TGCGCCAGCAGCCGTTTCGGGACTAGCGGCAATGAGCAGTTCTTC.